These T cell receptor beta chains were read from a single sample in a study of glioma-infiltrating T cells. A single record per CDR3 protein comes from TCRdb applying MiXCR to the multiplex PCR reads. Among more than 85,000 distinct CDR3 sequences listed, under 30% were seen once. Specimen: glioma tissue, nonneoplastic brain tissue, or PBMCs (not recorded which). The receptors were gathered from a human donor with low-grade glioma or glioblastoma, undergoing nonglioma brain surgery, or in good health (not recorded which). Both conserved end residues are part of each CDR3.

len	v_gene	CDR3aa
16	TRBV10-3	CAISLSPGHSGNTIYF
15	TRBV11-3	CASSSGTSGYNEQFF
14	TRBV10-1	CASSRTGRRETQYF
13	TRBV29-1	CSVVQGRAWEQYF
13	TRBV6-2/TRBV6-3	CASLDPPMETQYF
14	TRBV7-9	CASSLAGAKNIQYF
15	TRBV12-3/TRBV12-4	CASSLEGRGPYEQYF
13	TRBV29-1	CSVEGQFTYEQYF
14	TRBV6-1	CASRGYHSNQPQHF
16	TRBV5-4	CASTLGWDRRNTEAFF
13	TRBV29-1	CSVERTGGDIQYF
14	TRBV6-6	CASSYSWSGTEAFF
15	TRBV28	CLSRSRAGGMQTQYF
17	TRBV11-2	CASSQQGQSASNQPKHF
14	TRBV24-1	CATSDWMGNQPQHF
14	TRBV11-2	CASSSGTSGSRQYF
11	TRBV7-2	CASSSRLGYTF
14	TRBV2	CASSGLAGRYEQYF
15	TRBV7-2	CASSARHRSYNEQFF
16	TRBV5-1	CASSVVSGLMNAEAFF
13	TRBV10-3	CAISESDFYEQYF
16	TRBV24-1	CATSDPLRETQETQYF
13	TRBV6-1	CASTAEGHYEQYF
17	TRBV7-9	CASSLAPLAGGQDTQYF
13	TRBV2	CASSDLRNQPQHF
15	TRBV7-2	CASSLGLASYNEQFF
17	TRBV2	CASRPGASVSMNTEAFF
16	TRBV6-2/TRBV6-3	CASSPLGSPGVFEQYF
15	TRBV2	CASCPEVPSNQPQHF
14	TRBV14	CASSQGQGSYGYTF
15	TRBV7-8	CASSLTGGTNTEAFF
13	TRBV20-1	CSARDQITQTRYF
13	TRBV10-3	CAISDGQYNEQFF
13	TRBV6-1	CSSAGGLYNEQFF
14	TRBV7-2	CASSPSGATDTQYF
12	TRBV3-1	CASRMKRETQYF
13	TRBV6-6	CASSYGPADTQYF
14	TRBV27	CASSPPTVTYEQYF